The rows below give T cell receptor beta chains drawn from one sample of a study of beta chain features in type 1 diabetes. The assay was immunoSEQ multiplex PCR, and TCRdb's table has in-frame clones only and misses some. The sample carries about 620,000 clones, around a sixth recorded once. Sequenced: naive CD4+ T cells from blood. The receptors come from a man aged 18 to 29 in good health. CDR3s include the opening cysteine and the closing phenylalanine or tryptophan.

v_gene: TRBV6-4
j_gene: TRBJ2-5
CDR3aa: CASSDSPLRRETQYF

v_gene: TRBV15
j_gene: TRBJ2-7
CDR3aa: CATSPDKLRSYEQYF

v_gene: TRBV14
j_gene: TRBJ1-1
CDR3aa: CASSPRGGNTEAFF

v_gene: TRBV7-6
j_gene: TRBJ2-7
CDR3aa: CASSLGDLTGGVEQYF

v_gene: TRBV27
j_gene: TRBJ1-3
CDR3aa: CASALQGLGNTIYF

v_gene: TRBV9
j_gene: TRBJ2-3
CDR3aa: CASSNWGQATDTQYF

v_gene: TRBV5-1
j_gene: TRBJ2-5
CDR3aa: CASLRGEGETQYF

v_gene: TRBV5-4
j_gene: TRBJ2-3
CDR3aa: CASSRTGSRDTQYF

v_gene: TRBV9
j_gene: TRBJ2-1
CDR3aa: CASSVGRSGYSYNEQFF

v_gene: TRBV9
j_gene: TRBJ1-2
CDR3aa: CASSVEAGVGYTF

v_gene: TRBV15
j_gene: TRBJ2-7
CDR3aa: CATSSRASDEQYF

v_gene: TRBV7-9
j_gene: TRBJ2-1
CDR3aa: CASSLTGSSYNEQFF

v_gene: TRBV30
j_gene: TRBJ1-4
CDR3aa: CAWGTGLNEKLFF

v_gene: TRBV11-2
j_gene: TRBJ2-6
CDR3aa: CASSRRGGASGANVLTF

v_gene: TRBV5-1
j_gene: TRBJ2-5
CDR3aa: CASSLGRGETQYF

v_gene: TRBV4-2
j_gene: TRBJ2-5
CDR3aa: CASSQGTSGRKETQYF

v_gene: TRBV19
j_gene: TRBJ1-2
CDR3aa: CASKGQGYGYTF

v_gene: TRBV2
j_gene: TRBJ1-2
CDR3aa: CASSLQGLNYGYTF

v_gene: TRBV7-9
j_gene: TRBJ1-2
CDR3aa: CASSLKGITTHYGYTF

v_gene: TRBV19
j_gene: TRBJ1-2
CDR3aa: CASSRRDTDGYTF

v_gene: TRBV7-3
j_gene: TRBJ2-1
CDR3aa: CASRSGGTNNEQFF

v_gene: TRBV12-5
j_gene: TRBJ2-3
CDR3aa: CASGLTSGSTDTQYF

v_gene: TRBV29-1
j_gene: TRBJ1-4
CDR3aa: CSVENGYSNEKLFF

v_gene: TRBV2
j_gene: TRBJ2-7
CDR3aa: CASSRDLSEQYF

v_gene: TRBV9
j_gene: TRBJ2-3
CDR3aa: CASSVVGGSVTDTQYF

v_gene: TRBV25-1
j_gene: TRBJ1-3
CDR3aa: CASSEWGQGQSSGNTIYF

v_gene: TRBV5-1
j_gene: TRBJ1-2
CDR3aa: CASSLATGSSYGYTF